Shown below are 28 T cell receptor beta chains from a single sample sequenced in a study of CD8+ T cells in alopecia areata. In each case, RNA was isolated and then reverse transcribed into cDNA as the sequencing template. The assay was immunoSEQ multiplex PCR, and TCRdb's table has in-frame clones only and misses some. The repertoire holds roughly 130,000 clones, with around 60% as singletons. The specimen comprised CD4+ T cells sorted from blood, sampled at week 0. All receptors come from a human donor with alopecia areata.

The J gene is TRBJ2-7, the V gene TRBV4-3; D gene uncertain. Germline CDR1 and CDR2: LGHNA and YSLEER. CDR3 length: 16 residues. V was trimmed by 0 bases and J by 0 bases, leaving 12 bases between them. This CDR3 reads CASSQDWAASSYEQYF. The DNA of the CDR3 is TGCGCCAGCAGCCAAGATTGGGCGGCCAGCTCCTACGAGCAGTACTTC.

V usage is TRBV10-3 and J usage is TRBJ1-1; no clear D gene. This CDR3 contains 14 residues. V lost 0 bases, J lost 2 bases, and 7 bases lay in between. Germline-derived CDR1 and CDR2 are ENHRY and SYGVKD. DNA for the CDR3: TGTGCCATCAGTGAGTCGATGGTAAACACTGAAGCTTTCTTT. Its translation is CAISESMVNTEAFF.

V is TRBV5-1 and J is TRBJ1-1, with D possibly TRBD1 on 5 matching bases. From germline, CDR1 is SGHRS and CDR2 YFSETQ. The V end lost 4 bases, the J end lost 1 base, and 11 bases lay between the germline ends. CDR3 length: 14 amino acids. The CDR3 is CASSPGTANTEAFF. CDR3 bases: TGCGCCAGCAGCCCCGGGACGGCGAACACTGAAGCTTTCTTT.

V and J are TRBV5-4 and TRBJ2-3; the D is unclear. The CDR3 loop spans 15 amino acids. Trimming pared 0 bases from V and 3 bases from J, leaving 11 bases between. The germline CDR1 and CDR2 sequences are SGHNT and YYREEE (reference sequence). CDR3: CASSLGLESTDTQYF. The CDR3 nucleotides are TGTGCCAGCAGCTTGGGGTTAGAGAGTACAGATACGCAGTATTTT.

This clone showed up just a few times. This chain uses TRBV9 with TRBJ2-3, with 7 nucleotides matching TRBD1. V dropped 3 bases and J dropped 1; count of bases not matched to a gene: 8. This CDR3 has 16 residues. From germline, CDR1 is SGDLS and CDR2 YYNGEE. The CDR3: CASSAGDRVGTDTQYF. Written as DNA, the CDR3 is TGTGCCAGCAGCGCCGGAGACAGGGTGGGCACAGATACGCAGTATTTT. The full variable domain, completed using reference TRBV9 and TRBJ2-3, is DSGVTQTPKHLITATGQRVTLRCSPRSGDLSVYWYQQSLDQGLQFLIQYYNGEERAKGNILERFSAQQFPDLHSELNLSSLELGDSALYFCASSAGDRVGTDTQYFGPGTRLTVL.

The chain combines TRBV5-4 with TRBJ2-2; weak D call: TRBD1 (5 bases). This CDR3 is built from 15 residues. Deletions cut 2 bases from V and 1 base from J, with 9 bases between. Germline values: CDR1 SGHNT, CDR2 YYREEE (reference sequence). The CDR3 is CASSFLRGNTGELFF. The DNA for the CDR3 is TGTGCCAGCAGCTTCCTTAGGGGGAACACCGGGGAGCTGTTTTTT.

The gene calls are TRBV9 and TRBJ1-1, with D possibly matching TRBD1 (5 bases). Germline V gives CDR1 SGDLS, CDR2 YYNGEE. The CDR3 loop spans 14 amino acids. Trimming took 3 bases from V and 4 from J, leaving 13 bases between them. The CDR3 loop is CASSAQGGGTEAFF. CDR3 DNA sequence: TGTGCCAGCAGCGCGCAGGGAGGCGGCACTGAAGCTTTCTTT.

The V call is TRBV29-1, the J call TRBJ2-5; D unresolved. The end of the DNA fits TRBJ2-7 better, so the J call may be wrong. This CDR3 contains 11 residues. Germline CDR1 and CDR2: SQVTM and ANQGSEA. The CDR3 coding sequence is TGCAGCGTGGATACTGGGTACGAGCAGTACTTC. Its translation is CSVDTGYEQYF.

This chain uses TRBV29-1 with TRBJ2-1, with 11 bases aligning to TRBD2. V gave up 3 bases and J gave up 6 bases; unmatched junction bases: 10. The CDR3 length is 16 residues. CDR1 and CDR2 from the germline V gene are SQVTM and ANQGSEA. In DNA form, the CDR3 reads TGCAGCGTTGACGCCAGGGGTAGCGGGGGGGGCAATGAGCAGTTCTTC. This gives the protein CSVDARGSGGGNEQFF.

This clone was seen just once. V gene TRBV5-1 combines with J gene TRBJ2-5; possibly TRBD2 for D (6 bases). V was trimmed by 0 bases and J by 4 bases, leaving 13 bases between them. Germline values: CDR1 SGHRS, CDR2 YFSETQ. The CDR3 totals 15 residues. CDR3 DNA: TGCGCCAGCAGCTTGGCCGGGGGTAGAGGAGAGACCCAGTACTTC. Translation gives CASSLAGGRGETQYF.

A few counts support this clone. The rearrangement joins TRBV4-2 to TRBJ2-4; no definite D call. CDR3 length equals 16 residues. The V end was cut by 0 bases, the J end by 0 bases, with 9 bases between. Per the germline V gene, CDR1 is LGHNA and CDR2 is YNFKEQ. The CDR3 loop reads CASSQDGVLAKNIQYF. DNA of the CDR3: TGTGCCAGCAGCCAAGATGGGGTCCTAGCCAAAAACATTCAGTACTTC.

The chain uses TRBV10-3 and TRBJ2-7; 11 bases map to TRBD2. The V gene's germline CDR1 is ENHRY and CDR2 SYGVKD. V gave up 0 bases and J gave up 0 bases; unmatched junction bases: 7. The CDR3 totals 18 residues. The CDR3 loop reads CAISESRLAGKHSYEQYF. CDR3 nucleotide sequence: TGTGCCATCAGTGAGTCGAGACTAGCGGGAAAACACTCCTACGAGCAGTACTTC.

The sample holds a few counts of this clone. The chain couples TRBV30 to TRBJ2-1; weak D call: TRBD2 (6 bases). The germline CDR1 and CDR2 sequences are GTSNPN and SVGIG (reference sequence). The V end was cut by 4 bases, the J end by 10 bases, with 17 bases between. The CDR3 is 13 amino acids. The CDR3 here is CAWNPFGRREQFF. DNA of the CDR3: TGTGCCTGGAATCCCTTCGGGAGAAGGGAGCAGTTCTTC.

The rearrangement joins TRBV28 to TRBJ1-4; D is unclear. Per the germline V gene, CDR1 is MDHEN and CDR2 is SYDVKM. The V end was cut by 8 bases, the J end by 6 bases, with 13 bases between. The CDR3 runs to 13 residues. The CDR3 is CASLGREDEKLFF. The CDR3 DNA reads TGTGCCAGCCTGGGGAGGGAAGATGAAAAACTGTTTTTT.

This clone turned up a few times. Other DNA sequences within the sample encode an identical CDR3. The chain combines TRBV5-1 with TRBJ2-5; D unclear. V lost 0 bases and J lost 1, with 7 bases in between. Germline V gives CDR1 SGHRS, CDR2 YFSETQ. The length of the CDR3 is 14 residues. CDR3 sequence: CASSLAGGQETQYF. The CDR3 region has the DNA TGCGCCAGCAGCTTGGCGGGCGGCCAAGAGACCCAGTACTTC. The entire variable domain, with the rest obtained from reference TRBV5-1 and TRBJ2-5, is as follows: KAGVTQTPRYLIKTRGQQVTLSCSPISGHRSVSWYQQTPGQGLQFLFEYFSETQRNKGNFPGRFSGRQFSNSRSEMNVSTLELGDSALYLCASSLAGGQETQYFGPGTRLLVL.

The V call is TRBV2, the J call TRBJ2-1; TRBD2 matches 9 bases. V was clipped by 4 bases and J by 7 bases; unmatched bases: 2. This CDR3 has 13 amino acids. CDR1 is SNHLY, CDR2 FYNNEI, per germline. This chain's CDR3 is CASSALAGNEQFF. In DNA form, the CDR3 reads TGTGCCAGCAGTGCGCTAGCGGGGAATGAGCAGTTCTTC. The variable domain in full, completed from reference TRBV2 and TRBJ2-1, reads EPEVTQTPSHQVTQMGQEVILRCVPISNHLYFYWYRQILGQKVEFLVSFYNNEISEKSEIFDDQFSVERPDGSNFTLKIRSTKLEDSAMYFCASSALAGNEQFFGPGTRLTVL.

The chain employs TRBV5-4 and TRBJ2-1; 10 positions agree with TRBD1. J was trimmed by 7 bases and V by 3 bases; bases with no gene match: 7. The CDR3 has 15 amino acids. The germline V gene has CDR1 SGHNT and CDR2 YYREEE (reference sequence). The DNA of the CDR3 is TGTGCCAGCAGCTCCCGGACAGGGGGTGATAATGAGCAGTTCTTC. Its translation is CASSSRTGGDNEQFF.

V usage is TRBV5-1 and J usage is TRBJ2-5; perhaps TRBD2 as D (6 bases). The V gene's germline CDR1 is SGHRS and CDR2 YFSETQ. The CDR3 runs to 18 residues. The germline V and J ends were trimmed by 2 bases and 3 bases, with 23 bases remaining between them. The CDR3, as DNA: TGCGCCAGCAGCTTCTCATTCATGGGAGGCGCTATTGAAGAGACCCAGTACTTC. Protein sequence: CASSFSFMGGAIEETQYF.

This sequence joins TRBV19 and TRBJ2-1; the match to TRBD1 covers 9 bases. The germline V gene has CDR1 LNHDA and CDR2 SQIVND (reference sequence). The CDR3 length is 14 residues. The J segment lost 4 bases and the V segment lost 5 bases, leaving 3 bases of the junction unmatched. The CDR3 DNA follows: TGTGCCAGTAGTCAGGGACAGGGTTACAATGAGCAGTTCTTC. Amino acids: CASSQGQGYNEQFF.

This clone was detected only a few times. This chain uses TRBV5-4 with TRBJ2-3, with TRBD2 identical over 16 bases. V lost 4 bases, J lost 3 bases, and 11 bases stayed unmatched. Germline CDR1 is SGHNT and CDR2 is YYREEE (reference sequence). The CDR3 consists of 19 residues. The CDR3 loop reads CASSRGLAGGNEVTDTQYF. The CDR3 region has the DNA TGTGCCAGCAGCAGGGGACTAGCGGGGGGGAATGAGGTAACAGATACGCAGTATTTT.

This chain connects TRBV2 to TRBJ1-4; D is possibly TRBD1 (6 bases). Germline V lookup: CDR1 SNHLY, CDR2 FYNNEI. Trimming removed 5 bases from V and 6 bases from J, with 16 bases in between. The CDR3 contains 15 residues. Here the CDR3 DNA reads TGTGCCAGCAGTCAAGACAGACAGGCAGATGAAAAACTGTTTTTT. Protein: CASSQDRQADEKLFF. The full variable domain, completed using reference TRBV2 and TRBJ1-4, is EPEVTQTPSHQVTQMGQEVILRCVPISNHLYFYWYRQILGQKVEFLVSFYNNEISEKSEIFDDQFSVERPDGSNFTLKIRSTKLEDSAMYFCASSQDRQADEKLFFGSGTQLSVL.

The chain couples TRBV7-7 to TRBJ2-5; TRBD2 agrees at 8 bases. Germline CDR1 is SSHAT and CDR2 is FNYEAQ (reference sequence). The CDR3 runs to 16 residues. V lost 3 bases, J lost 0 bases, and 6 bases stayed unmatched. CDR3: CASSFSGGPYQETQYF. Written as DNA, the CDR3 is TGTGCCAGCAGCTTCAGCGGGGGACCGTACCAAGAGACCCAGTACTTC.

This clone has more than one count but fewer than ten. The rearrangement links TRBV25-1 to TRBJ1-1, with D tentatively TRBD1 (5 bases). V dropped 1 base and J dropped 3 bases, with 6 bases sitting between them. The CDR3 contains 13 residues. The germline gives CDR1 MGHDK, CDR2 SYGVNS. The CDR3 region has the DNA TGTGCCAGCAGTGAATTGGGGGACACTGAAGCTTTCTTT. Translating it yields CASSELGDTEAFF. Together with reference TRBV25-1 and TRBJ1-1, the CDR3 gives the full variable domain: EADIYQTPRYLVIGTGKKITLECSQTMGHDKMYWYQQDPGMELHLIHYSYGVNSTEKGDLSSESTVSRIRTEHFPLTLESARPSHTSQYLCASSELGDTEAFFGQGTRLTVV.

This clone was picked up a small number of times. The V gene is TRBV4-3, the J gene TRBJ1-2; the D is unclear. In germline, CDR1 is LGHNA, CDR2 YSLEER. Trimming shortened V by 0 bases and J by 0 bases, and 8 bases separated the two germline ends. This CDR3 region has 15 residues. The CDR3, as DNA: TGCGCCAGCAGCCAAGATCGGGCGGCTAACTATGGCTACACCTTC. Amino acids: CASSQDRAANYGYTF.

The table lists this clone with a few counts. This chain uses TRBV4-1 with TRBJ1-1; D gene unclear. Trimming stripped 4 bases from V and 4 bases from J, with 19 bases between. The CDR3 extends over 16 amino acids. Germline V gives CDR1 MGHRA, CDR2 YSYEKL. CDR3 DNA sequence: TGCGCCAGCAGCCCAGGCATGTGGGGAGGGAGCACTGAAGCTTTCTTT. This codes for CASSPGMWGGSTEAFF.

This clone was recorded a few times. The chain has TRBV9 and TRBJ2-1; TRBD1 matches 8 bases. The V gene end was trimmed by 0 bases and the J gene end by 1 base; junction bases not matched to a gene: 3. In germline, CDR1 is SGDLS, CDR2 YYNGEE. The CDR3 is made up of 16 amino acids. CDR3 DNA: TGTGCCAGCAGCGTAGACACAGGGGGGTCCTACAATGAGCAGTTCTTC. Translating gives CASSVDTGGSYNEQFF.

This clone was seen just once. The CDR3 region has the DNA TGCAGCGTTGAAGGGGACAGGGGGAATAATGAAAAACTGTTTTTT. As protein: CSVEGDRGNNEKLFF. The genes are TRBV29-1 and TRBJ1-4; 11 nucleotides match TRBD1. Germline assignment: CDR1 SQVTM and CDR2 ANQGSEA. The CDR3 is 15 residues long. The V gene end was trimmed by 1 base and the J gene end by 4 bases; junction bases not matched to a gene: 2.

The chain is built from TRBV4-3 and TRBJ1-1; no firm D call. This CDR3 is 14 amino acids long. Germline CDR1 reads LGHNA; CDR2 reads YSLEER. V lost 3 bases, J lost 7 bases, and 15 bases lay in between. The CDR3 loop is CASSQNGPGIEAFF. The CDR3 DNA sequence: TGCGCCAGCAGCCAGAACGGCCCGGGAATTGAAGCTTTCTTT.